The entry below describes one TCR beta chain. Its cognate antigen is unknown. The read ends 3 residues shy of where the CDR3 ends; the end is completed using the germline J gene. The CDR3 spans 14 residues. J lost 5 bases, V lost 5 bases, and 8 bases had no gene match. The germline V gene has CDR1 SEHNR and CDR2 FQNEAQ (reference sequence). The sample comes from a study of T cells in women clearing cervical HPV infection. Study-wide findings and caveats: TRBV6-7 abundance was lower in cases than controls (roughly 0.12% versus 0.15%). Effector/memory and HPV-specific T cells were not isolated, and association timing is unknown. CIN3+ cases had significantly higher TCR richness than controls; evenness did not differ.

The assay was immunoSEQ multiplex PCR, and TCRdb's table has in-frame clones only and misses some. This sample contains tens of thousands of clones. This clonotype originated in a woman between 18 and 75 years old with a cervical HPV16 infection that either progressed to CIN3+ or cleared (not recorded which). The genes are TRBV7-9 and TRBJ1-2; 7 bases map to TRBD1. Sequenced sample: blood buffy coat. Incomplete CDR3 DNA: TGTGCCAGCAGCGTTGGACAGGCTTTTTATGGC. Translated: CASSVGQAFYG. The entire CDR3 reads CASSVGQAFYGYTF.